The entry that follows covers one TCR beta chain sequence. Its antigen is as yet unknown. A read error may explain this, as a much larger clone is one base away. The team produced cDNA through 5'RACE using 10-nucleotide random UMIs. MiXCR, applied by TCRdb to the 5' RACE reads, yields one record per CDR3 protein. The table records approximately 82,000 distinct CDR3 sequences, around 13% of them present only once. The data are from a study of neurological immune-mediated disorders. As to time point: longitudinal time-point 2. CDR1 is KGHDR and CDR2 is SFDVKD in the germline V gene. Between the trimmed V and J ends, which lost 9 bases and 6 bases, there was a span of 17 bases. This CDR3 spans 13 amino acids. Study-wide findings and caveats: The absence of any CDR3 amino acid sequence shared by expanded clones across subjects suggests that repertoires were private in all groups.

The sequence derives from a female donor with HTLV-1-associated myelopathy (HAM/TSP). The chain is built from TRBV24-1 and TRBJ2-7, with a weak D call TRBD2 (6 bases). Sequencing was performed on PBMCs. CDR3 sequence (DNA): TGTGCCACCTTGGGGGGTCCTAGTATCGAGCAGTACTTC. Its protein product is CATLGGPSIEQYF.